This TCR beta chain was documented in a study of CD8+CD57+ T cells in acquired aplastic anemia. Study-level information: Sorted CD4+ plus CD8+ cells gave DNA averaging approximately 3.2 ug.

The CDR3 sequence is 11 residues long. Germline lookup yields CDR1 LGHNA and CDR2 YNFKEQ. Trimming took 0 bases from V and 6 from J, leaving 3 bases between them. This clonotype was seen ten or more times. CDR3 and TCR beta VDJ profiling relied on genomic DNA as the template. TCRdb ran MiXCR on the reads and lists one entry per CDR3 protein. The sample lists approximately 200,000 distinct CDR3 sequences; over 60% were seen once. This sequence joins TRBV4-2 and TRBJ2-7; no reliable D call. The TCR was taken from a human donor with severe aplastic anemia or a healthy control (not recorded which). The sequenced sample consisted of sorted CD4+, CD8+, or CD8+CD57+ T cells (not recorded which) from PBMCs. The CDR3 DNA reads TGTGCCAGCAGCCAAGACAGCGAGCAGTACTTC. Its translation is CASSQDSEQYF.